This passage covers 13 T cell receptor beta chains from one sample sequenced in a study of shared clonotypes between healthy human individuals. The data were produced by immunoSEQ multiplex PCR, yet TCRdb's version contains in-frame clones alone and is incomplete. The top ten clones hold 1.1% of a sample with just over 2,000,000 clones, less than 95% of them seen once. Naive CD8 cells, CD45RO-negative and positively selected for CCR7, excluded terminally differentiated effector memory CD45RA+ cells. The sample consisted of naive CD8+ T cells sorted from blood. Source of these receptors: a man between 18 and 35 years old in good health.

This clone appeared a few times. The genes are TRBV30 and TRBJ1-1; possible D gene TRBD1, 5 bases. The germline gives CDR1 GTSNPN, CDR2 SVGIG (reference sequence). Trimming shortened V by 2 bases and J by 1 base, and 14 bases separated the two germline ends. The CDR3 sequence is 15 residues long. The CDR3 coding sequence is TGTGCCTGGAGTCCCCTGGGACGGGAGAACACTGAAGCTTTCTTT. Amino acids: CAWSPLGRENTEAFF.

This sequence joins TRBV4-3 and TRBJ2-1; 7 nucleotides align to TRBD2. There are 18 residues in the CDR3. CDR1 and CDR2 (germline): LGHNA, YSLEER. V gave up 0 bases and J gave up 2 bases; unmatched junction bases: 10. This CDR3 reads CASSQEPEGGPTYNEQFF. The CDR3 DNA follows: TGCGCCAGCAGCCAAGAACCTGAGGGAGGGCCCACCTACAATGAGCAGTTCTTC.

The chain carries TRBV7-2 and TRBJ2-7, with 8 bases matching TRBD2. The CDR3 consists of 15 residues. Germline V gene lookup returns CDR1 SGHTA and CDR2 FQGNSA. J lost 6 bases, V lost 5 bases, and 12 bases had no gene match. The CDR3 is CASSPVAGPGSEQYF. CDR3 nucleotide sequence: TGTGCCAGCAGCCCAGTAGCGGGGCCTGGCTCCGAGCAGTACTTC.

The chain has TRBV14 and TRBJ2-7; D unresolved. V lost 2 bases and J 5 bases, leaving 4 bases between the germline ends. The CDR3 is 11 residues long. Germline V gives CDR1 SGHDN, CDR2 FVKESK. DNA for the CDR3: TGTGCCAGCAGCCAATTTCACGAGCAGTACTTC. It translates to CASSQFHEQYF. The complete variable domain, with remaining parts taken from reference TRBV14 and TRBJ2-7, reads EAGVTQFPSHSVIEKGQTVTLRCDPISGHDNLYWYRRVMGKEIKFLLHFVKESKQDESGMPNNRFLAERTGGTYSTLKVQPAELEDSGVYFCASSQFHEQYFGPGTRLTVT.

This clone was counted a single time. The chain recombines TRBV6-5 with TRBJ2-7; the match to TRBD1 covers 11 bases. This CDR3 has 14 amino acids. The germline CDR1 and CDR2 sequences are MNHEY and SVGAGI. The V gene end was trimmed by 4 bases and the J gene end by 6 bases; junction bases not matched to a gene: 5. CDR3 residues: CASSSSGTGGEQYF. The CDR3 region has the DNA TGTGCCAGCAGTTCCTCCGGGACAGGGGGCGAGCAGTACTTC.

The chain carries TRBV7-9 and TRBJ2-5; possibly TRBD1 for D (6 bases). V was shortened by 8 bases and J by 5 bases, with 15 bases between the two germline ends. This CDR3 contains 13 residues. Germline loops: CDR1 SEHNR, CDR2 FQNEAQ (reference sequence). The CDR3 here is CASGEQGRETQYF. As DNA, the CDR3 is TGTGCCAGCGGGGAACAGGGACGTGAGACCCAGTACTTC.

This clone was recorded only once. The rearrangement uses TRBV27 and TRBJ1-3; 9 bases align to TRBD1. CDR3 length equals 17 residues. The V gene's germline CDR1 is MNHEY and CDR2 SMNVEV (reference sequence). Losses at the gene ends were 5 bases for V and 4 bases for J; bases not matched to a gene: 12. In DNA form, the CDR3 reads TGTGCCAGCAGTCACTCTCCCGGGACAGGGATCGGAAACACCATATATTTT. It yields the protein CASSHSPGTGIGNTIYF.

The CDR3 region has the DNA TGTGCCAGCAGTAATCAGGGCACGGATGAGCAGTTCTTC. Its protein is CASSNQGTDEQFF. This chain joins TRBV6-5 and TRBJ2-1; the D gene is possibly TRBD1 (5 bases). V gave up 5 bases and J gave up 8 bases, with 13 bases separating them. CDR1 and CDR2 (germline): MNHEY, SVGAGI. CDR3 length: 13 residues.

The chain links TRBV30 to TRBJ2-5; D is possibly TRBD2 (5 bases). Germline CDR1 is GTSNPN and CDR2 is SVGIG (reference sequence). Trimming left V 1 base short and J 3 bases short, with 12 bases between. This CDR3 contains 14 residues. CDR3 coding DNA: TGTGCCTGGAGTGACCCGGGGTGGGAAGAGACCCAGTACTTC. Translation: CAWSDPGWEETQYF.

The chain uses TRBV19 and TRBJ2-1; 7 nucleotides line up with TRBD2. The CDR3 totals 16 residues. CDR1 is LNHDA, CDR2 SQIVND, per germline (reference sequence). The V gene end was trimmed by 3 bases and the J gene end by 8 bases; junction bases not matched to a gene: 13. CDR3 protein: CASSILVGGPWDEQFF. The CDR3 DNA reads TGTGCCAGTAGTATTTTAGTGGGAGGGCCGTGGGATGAGCAGTTCTTC.

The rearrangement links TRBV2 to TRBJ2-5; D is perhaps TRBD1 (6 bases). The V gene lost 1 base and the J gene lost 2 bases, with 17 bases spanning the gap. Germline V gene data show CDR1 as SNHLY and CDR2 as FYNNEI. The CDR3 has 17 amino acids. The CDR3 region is CASSEDLGALAQETQYF. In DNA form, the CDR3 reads TGTGCCAGCAGTGAAGATCTGGGGGCGTTGGCGCAAGAGACCCAGTACTTC.

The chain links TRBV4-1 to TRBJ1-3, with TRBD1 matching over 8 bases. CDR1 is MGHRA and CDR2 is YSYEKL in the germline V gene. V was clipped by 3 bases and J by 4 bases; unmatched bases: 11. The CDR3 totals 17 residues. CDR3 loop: CASSQVLGRGHGNTIYF. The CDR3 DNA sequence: TGCGCCAGCAGCCAGGTTCTGGGCAGGGGGCACGGAAACACCATATATTTT.

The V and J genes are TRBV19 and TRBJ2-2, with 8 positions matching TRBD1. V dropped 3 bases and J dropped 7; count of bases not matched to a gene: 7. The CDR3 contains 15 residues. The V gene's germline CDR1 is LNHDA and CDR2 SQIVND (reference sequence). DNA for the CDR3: TGTGCCAGTAGTATCTATCAGGGGGCCGGCGGGGAGCTGTTTTTT. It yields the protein CASSIYQGAGGELFF.